The 13 T cell receptor beta chains listed next were all sequenced from one sample in a study of T-cell memory formation after mild COVID-19. TCRdb analysed the 5' RACE reads with MiXCR anew, one entry per CDR3 protein. The repertoire holds approximately 480,000 distinct CDR3 sequences, with 15% to 20% as singletons. Sequencing was done on a sample of PBMCs or a T cell subset sorted from them (not recorded which). Receptors originate from an adult woman who had mild COVID-19 (a few samples of this study predate the infection). Cell type and time point are not known.

This clonotype was seen more than once but under ten times. The chain links TRBV6-5 to TRBJ1-1, with a tentative D call TRBD1 (6 bases). Deletions cut 6 bases from V and 0 bases from J, with 11 bases between. CDR1 MNHEY and CDR2 SVGAGI come from the germline V gene. The CDR3 extends over 14 amino acids. CDR3 sequence: CASRNRAMNTEAFF. The CDR3, as DNA: TGTGCCAGCAGAAACAGGGCCATGAACACTGAAGCTTTCTTT.

This clonotype was picked up a small number of times. The CDR3 is CATSDPGVDTQYF. The CDR3 bases are TGTGCCACCAGTGATCCAGGGGTGGATACGCAGTATTTT. The chain joins TRBV24-1 to TRBJ2-3; TRBD1 might be the D (6 bases). The CDR3 consists of 13 residues. V lost 3 bases, J lost 6 bases, and 9 bases lay in between. Germline CDR1 and CDR2: KGHDR and SFDVKD.

This clonotype came up a few times. The chain has TRBV7-2 and TRBJ2-1, with D perhaps assigned TRBD1 or TRBD2 (6 bases each). This CDR3 comprises 14 residues. V was clipped by 5 bases and J by 9 bases, with 17 bases between them. Germline CDR1 and CDR2: SGHTA and FQGNSA. CDR3 in amino acids: CASSPGGKGGEQFF. The DNA of the CDR3 is TGTGCCAGCAGCCCCGGCGGGAAGGGGGGTGAGCAGTTCTTC.

This clonotype was seen a handful of times. V is TRBV5-1 and J is TRBJ2-3; D is ambiguous. Looked up from germline, CDR1 is SGHRS and CDR2 is YFSETQ. This CDR3 has 16 amino acids. The V end was cut by 0 bases, the J end by 0 bases, with 11 bases between. The CDR3 nucleotides read TGCGCCAGCAGCTTGGCCTGGGGTAGAAGCACAGATACGCAGTATTTT. Translation: CASSLAWGRSTDTQYF.

In this sample, this clonotype turned up a few times. The rearrangement joins TRBV7-6 to TRBJ2-5; TRBD2 agrees at 9 bases. CDR1 SGHVS and CDR2 FNYEAQ come from the germline V gene. Trimming at V came to 2 bases and at J to 2 bases, leaving 9 bases not matched to a gene. The CDR3 spans 17 residues. CDR3 residues: CASSLNSLAGLQETQYF. In nucleotides, the CDR3 is TGTGCCAGCAGCTTAAATAGTCTAGCGGGGTTACAAGAGACCCAGTACTTC. Supplemented by reference TRBV7-6 and TRBJ2-5, the full variable domain reads GAGVSQSPRYKVTKRGQDVALRCDPISGHVSLYWYRQALGQGPEFLTYFNYEAQQDKSGLPNDRFSAERPEGSISTLTIQRTEQRDSAMYRCASSLNSLAGLQETQYFGPGTRLLVL.

This chain joins TRBV5-4 and TRBJ2-3; TRBD1 agrees at 8 bases. The CDR3 is 14 residues long. The germline CDR1 and CDR2 sequences are SGHNT and YYREEE (reference sequence). After removal of 4 bases from V and 5 bases from J, the junction contained 6 bases not matched to a gene. CDR3 nucleotide sequence: TGTGCCAGCAGCCCCGGACAGGGTTTAGATACGCAGTATTTT. This translates into CASSPGQGLDTQYF.

This clonotype turned up a few times. The chain links TRBV4-1 to TRBJ2-5; tentative D call: TRBD1 (6 bases). This CDR3 spans 13 amino acids. The germline CDR1 and CDR2 sequences are MGHRA and YSYEKL. V shed 3 bases and J shed 3 bases, with 8 bases lying between them. The CDR3 region has the DNA TGCGCCAGCAGCCAGACAGGAAAAGAGACCCAGTACTTC. It specifies CASSQTGKETQYF.

The V and J genes are TRBV19 and TRBJ1-5, with D perhaps matching TRBD1 (6 bases). The CDR3 length is 12 residues. Germline CDR1 is LNHDA and CDR2 is SQIVND (reference sequence). Trimming took off 7 bases at V and 11 bases at J, with 15 bases between the two ends. The CDR3 loop reads CASNHNTGTQHF. CDR3 in DNA: TGTGCCAGTAATCACAATACAGGGACCCAGCATTTT.

The chain uses TRBV5-6 and TRBJ2-1; 7 bases are shared with TRBD1. V lost 3 bases, J lost 3 bases, and 9 bases stayed unmatched. The CDR3 covers 16 residues. Germline loops: CDR1 SGHDT, CDR2 YYEEEE. CDR3 sequence: CASSWTGTLNYNEQFF. Written as DNA, the CDR3 is TGTGCCAGCAGCTGGACAGGTACTCTCAACTACAATGAGCAGTTCTTC.

This clonotype was seen ten or more times. The chain carries TRBV4-1 and TRBJ2-1; tentative D call: TRBD1 (6 bases). The CDR3 runs to 13 residues. Trimming cost V 3 bases and J 9 bases, with 12 bases left between them. Germline CDR1 MGHRA, CDR2 YSYEKL. CDR3 DNA: TGCGCCAGCAGCCAGTTTCAAGGGGGTGAGCAGTTCTTC. It codes for CASSQFQGGEQFF.

The chain combines TRBV6-2 or TRBV6-3 with TRBJ2-5; no definite D call. This CDR3 is built from 13 residues. Germline CDR1 reads MNHEY; CDR2 reads SVGEGT. Trimming took off 0 bases at V and 7 bases at J, with 9 bases between the two ends. In nucleotides, the CDR3 is TGTGCCAGCAGTTACTCGAGTAAGGGGACCCAGTACTTC. This encodes CASSYSSKGTQYF.

The chain uses TRBV20-1 and TRBJ2-4, with 11 positions matching TRBD2. J gave up 4 bases and V 1 base, and 6 bases lay outside the gene matches. This CDR3 contains 16 residues. Germline CDR1 reads DFQATT; CDR2 reads SNEGSKA (reference sequence). The CDR3 nucleotides read TGCAGTGCTAGAGGGTGGACTAGCGGGCTGAAAAACATTCAGTACTTC. Amino acids: CSARGWTSGLKNIQYF.

This chain connects TRBV11-3 to TRBJ1-1; D unclear. The germline gives CDR1 SGHNT, CDR2 YENEEA. CDR3 length: 17 residues. V was pared by 1 base and J by 4 bases, with 19 bases between. CDR3 DNA sequence: TGTGCCAGCAGCTTAGCCGCTCTGGGATCGGGGAGCACTGAAGCTTTCTTT. This codes for CASSLAALGSGSTEAFF.